This record covers a single T cell receptor (beta chain). This specimen belongs to a study of T cell responses to AZD1222 COVID-19 vaccine. Germline CDR1 and CDR2: LGHDT and YNNKEL (reference sequence). Deletions cut 5 bases from V and 6 bases from J, with 11 bases between. The CDR3 is made up of 12 amino acids. Libraries were prepared by immunoSEQ multiplex PCR; TCRdb keeps only in-frame clonotypes and omits some of them. The table shows 110,000 or so clones, with about 88% occurring only once. Specimen: peripheral blood, collected 28 days after the second AZD1222 dose. This receptor was identified in an adult who received the AZD1222 COVID-19 vaccine. The chain is built from TRBV3-1 (or the pseudogene TRBV3-2) and TRBJ2-7, with a weak D call TRBD1 (5 bases). This chain's CDR3 is CASSLMGLEQYF. As DNA, the CDR3 is TGTGCCAGCAGCTTGATGGGGCTCGAGCAGTACTTC.